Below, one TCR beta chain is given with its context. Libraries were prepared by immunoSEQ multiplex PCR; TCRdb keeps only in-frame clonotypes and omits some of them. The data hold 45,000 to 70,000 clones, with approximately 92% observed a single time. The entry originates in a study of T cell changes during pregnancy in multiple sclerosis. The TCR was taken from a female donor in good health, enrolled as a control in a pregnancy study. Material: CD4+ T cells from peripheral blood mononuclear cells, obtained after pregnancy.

In nucleotides, the CDR3 is TGTGCCAGCAGCCATGGACAGGGGGCATCGCGCTATGGCTACACCTTC. Residues: CASSHGQGASRYGYTF. This chain links TRBV14 with TRBJ1-2; 11 bases are a match to TRBD1. The CDR3 is 16 amino acids. Germline-derived CDR1 and CDR2 are SGHDN and FVKESK. With V trimmed by 3 bases and J by 4 bases, 7 bases remained unmatched.